This is a list of T cell receptor beta chains from one sample in a study of cytomegalovirus exposure and HLA in healthy donors. The data were produced by immunoSEQ multiplex PCR, yet TCRdb's version contains in-frame clones alone and is incomplete. The sample contains about 100,000 clones, around 74% of which appear only once. Sequencing used PBMCs. The receptor source for this set is a woman between 70 and 85 years old in good health and CMV-seropositive. Both conserved end residues are part of each CDR3. The D gene is left open where the match is weak. Clone size is given for some rows only: seen once, a few or many times, or a class if the clone is expanded.

V gene	clone size	J gene	D gene	CDR3 protein	CDR3 DNA
TRBV10-2	-	TRBJ2-3	TRBD2	CASNQITSGRAPDTQYF	TGCGCCAGCAACCAAATAACTAGCGGGAGGGCCCCAGATACGCAGTATTTT
TRBV5-1	-	TRBJ2-2	TRBD2	CASSFLPTSGGNTGELFF	TGCGCCAGCAGCTTTTTGCCGACTAGCGGGGGGAACACCGGGGAGCTGTTTTTT
TRBV5-4	-	TRBJ1-1	-	CASSLEPSGTEAFF	TGTGCCAGCAGCTTGGAGCCTTCAGGGACTGAAGCTTTCTTT
TRBV7-8	-	TRBJ2-7	TRBD1	CASSVRQGASEQYF	TGTGCCAGCAGCGTAAGACAGGGGGCGAGCGAGCAGTACTTC
TRBV30	-	TRBJ2-7	-	CAWSKQVGYEQYF	TGTGCCTGGAGTAAACAGGTGGGGTACGAGCAGTACTTC
TRBV7-9	-	TRBJ2-7	-	CASSRGGGGFYEQYF	TGTGCCAGCAGCCGTGGTGGGGGCGGATTCTACGAGCAGTACTTC
TRBV19	-	TRBJ1-1	-	CASSITGVVAEAFF	TGTGCCAGTAGTATTACGGGGGTCGTTGCTGAAGCTTTCTTT
TRBV6-4	few	TRBJ1-2	TRBD1	CASSGTGRSGYTF	TGTGCCAGCAGTGGGACAGGGAGAAGTGGCTACACCTTC
TRBV5-4	-	TRBJ2-3	-	CASSLAGLKLGTQYF	TGTGCCAGCAGCTTGGCCGGACTAAAACTGGGTACGCAGTATTTT
TRBV5-1	-	TRBJ2-5	TRBD1	CASSYLGTGGLETQYF	TGCGCCAGCAGCTACCTAGGTACAGGGGGTTTGGAGACCCAGTACTTC
TRBV28	-	TRBJ2-7	-	CASSLQGSREQYF	TGTGCCAGCAGTTTACAGGGCTCGAGGGAGCAGTACTTC
TRBV6-5	once	TRBJ1-1	TRBD1	CASTATGTAFTEAFF	TGTGCCAGCACCGCTACCGGGACAGCATTCACTGAAGCTTTCTTT
TRBV7-2	-	TRBJ2-5	-	CASSAAGTQYF	TGTGCCAGCAGCGCTGCCGGGACCCAGTACTTC
TRBV27	-	TRBJ1-1	-	CASSLTRNTEAFF	TGTGCCAGCAGTTTAACACGGAACACTGAAGCTTTCTTT
TRBV28	-	TRBJ2-1	TRBD2	CASSRTSGPYNEQFF	TGTGCCAGCAGTCGCACTAGCGGGCCCTACAATGAGCAGTTCTTC
TRBV5-1	-	TRBJ2-3	-	CASSLAGGREDTQYF	TGCGCCAGCAGCTTGGCGGGGGGCCGTGAAGATACGCAGTATTTT
TRBV7-2	-	TRBJ2-2	-	CASSLSGAWGTGELFF	TGTGCCAGCAGCTTATCGGGAGCGTGGGGCACCGGGGAGCTGTTTTTT
TRBV5-1	few	TRBJ2-7	TRBD1	CASSYQGAHEQYF	TGCGCCAGCAGCTACCAGGGGGCACACGAGCAGTACTTC
TRBV7-9	-	TRBJ2-7	-	CASSLSTVSYEQYF	TGTGCCAGCAGCTTATCGACAGTTTCCTACGAGCAGTACTTC
TRBV11-2	-	TRBJ1-5	TRBD1	CASSSGQGKGPQHF	TGTGCCAGCAGCTCTGGACAGGGAAAGGGGCCCCAGCATTTT
TRBV7-2	few	TRBJ2-4	-	CASSSSGTAKNIQYF	TGTGCCAGCAGCTCCTCGGGTACAGCCAAAAACATTCAGTACTTC